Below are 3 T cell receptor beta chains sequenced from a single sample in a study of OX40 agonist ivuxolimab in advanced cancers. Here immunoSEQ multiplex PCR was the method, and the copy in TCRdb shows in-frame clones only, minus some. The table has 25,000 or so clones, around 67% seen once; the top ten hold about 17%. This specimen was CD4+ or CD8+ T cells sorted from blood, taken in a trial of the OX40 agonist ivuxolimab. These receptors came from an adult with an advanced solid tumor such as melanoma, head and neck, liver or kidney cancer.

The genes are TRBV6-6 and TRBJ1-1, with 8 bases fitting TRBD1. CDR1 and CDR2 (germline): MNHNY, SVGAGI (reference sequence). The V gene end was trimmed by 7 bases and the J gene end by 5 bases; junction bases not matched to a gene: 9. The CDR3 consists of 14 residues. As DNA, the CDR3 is TGTGCCAGCACCAACAGGGGGGTGGTGACTGAAGCTTTCTTT. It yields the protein CASTNRGVVTEAFF.

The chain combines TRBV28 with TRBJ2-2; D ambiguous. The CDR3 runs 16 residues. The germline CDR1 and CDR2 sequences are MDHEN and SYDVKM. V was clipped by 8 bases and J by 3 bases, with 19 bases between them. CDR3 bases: TGTGCCAGCCGGACCTCGGACCGGTTAGACACCGGGGAGCTGTTTTTT. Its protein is CASRTSDRLDTGELFF.

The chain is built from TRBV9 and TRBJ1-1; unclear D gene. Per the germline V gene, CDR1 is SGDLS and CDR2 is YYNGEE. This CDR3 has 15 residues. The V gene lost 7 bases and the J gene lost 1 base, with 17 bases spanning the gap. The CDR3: CASCPGGYGNTEAFF. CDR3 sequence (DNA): TGTGCCAGCTGCCCGGGTGGTTATGGGAACACTGAAGCTTTCTTT.